This passage covers 10 T cell receptor beta chains from one sample sequenced in a study of shared clonotypes between healthy human individuals (dated by TCRdb to the early 2020s). The library was generated by the immunoSEQ multiplex PCR assay. TCRdb mirrors the immuneACCESS table, restricted to in-frame sequences. Some clones are absent from its copies; in checked studies, under half trace to an unresolved V gene, and the reason for the others is unknown. Recorded for this sample are over a million clones; roughly 74% of them occurred a single time. Of the sample, more than 0.45% falls within the top ten clones. Sequenced input: memory CD4+ T cells from PBMCs. Per the publication, the cell subset or site label means: CD45RA-negative fraction. Every receptor here comes from a man aged 18 to 30 in good health. Some clones in this sample may be carry-over from other donors' samples.

This clone turned up a few times. The chain's CDR3 is CASSQEQGSNYGYTF. Here the CDR3 DNA reads TGTGCCAGCAGCCAAGAACAGGGGAGTAACTATGGCTACACCTTC. The V gene is TRBV4-2, the J gene TRBJ1-2; 7 bases match TRBD1. Germline V gene lookup returns CDR1 LGHNA and CDR2 YNFKEQ. With V trimmed by 0 bases and J by 1 base, 2 bases remained unmatched. The CDR3 runs 15 residues.

This clone was seen a handful of times. J is TRBJ2-3 and V is TRBV29-1; D ambiguous. The CDR3 spans 19 residues. The germline V and J ends were trimmed by 0 bases and 0 bases, with 22 bases remaining between them. Germline V gene lookup returns CDR1 SQVTM and CDR2 ANQGSEA. CDR3 nucleotides: TGCAGCGTTGAAGATATAGTAATGGGCGAATTATCGAGCACAGATACGCAGTATTTT. Its translation: CSVEDIVMGELSSTDTQYF.

In its sample, this clone was seen many times. CDR3 DNA: TGTGCCAGCAGCCCAACTCCAAACACTGAAGCTTTCTTT. Translating it yields CASSPTPNTEAFF. The chain uses TRBV9 and TRBJ1-1; D remains ambiguous. The ends were cut back, 4 bases at V and 2 bases at J, with 9 bases in the middle. The CDR3 extends over 13 amino acids. Germline assignment: CDR1 SGDLS and CDR2 YYNGEE.

The V gene is TRBV5-6, the J gene TRBJ1-1; D remains ambiguous. CDR1 is SGHDT and CDR2 is YYEEEE in the germline V gene. Trimming pared 2 bases from V and 2 bases from J, leaving 4 bases between. The length of the CDR3 is 12 residues. Here the CDR3 DNA reads TGTGCCAGCAGCTTCAGTAACACTGAAGCTTTCTTT. Encoded protein: CASSFSNTEAFF. Together with reference TRBV5-6 and TRBJ1-1, the CDR3 gives the full variable domain: DAGVTQSPTHLIKTRGQQVTLRCSPKSGHDTVSWYQQALGQGPQFIFQYYEEEERQRGNFPDRFSGHQFPNYSSELNVNALLLGDSALYLCASSFSNTEAFFGQGTRLTVV.

The rearrangement joins TRBV9 to TRBJ1-1, with a possible D match to TRBD1 (5 bases). Trimming pared 0 bases from V and 4 bases from J, leaving 10 bases between. This CDR3 spans 14 amino acids. From germline, CDR1 is SGDLS and CDR2 YYNGEE. The CDR3 spells CASSVEGRLTEAFF. The CDR3 DNA follows: TGTGCCAGCAGCGTAGAGGGGCGGCTCACTGAAGCTTTCTTT.

This chain joins TRBV2 and TRBJ2-2, with D unresolved. The CDR3 covers 14 residues. The V end was cut by 3 bases, the J end by 5 bases, with 10 bases between. Germline-derived CDR1 and CDR2 are SNHLY and FYNNEI. CDR3 coding DNA: TGTGCCAGCAGTGAGGTCAGACAAACCGGGGAGCTGTTTTTT. Residues: CASSEVRQTGELFF.

Concerning this clone itself: This specimen includes other DNA sequences encoding the same CDR3. This rearrangement joins TRBV6-5 to TRBJ1-5; 8 bases are shared with TRBD1. CDR3 size: 15 residues. Germline V CDR1 and CDR2: MNHEY, SVGAGI. With V trimmed by 6 bases and J by 1 base, 5 bases remained unmatched. CDR3 in DNA: TGTGCCAGCAGGAGACAGGGGAACAGCAATCAGCCCCAGCATTTT. It encodes CASRRQGNSNQPQHF.

V is TRBV10-3 and J is TRBJ1-3, with 11 bases fitting TRBD1. From germline, CDR1 is ENHRY and CDR2 SYGVKD. This CDR3 contains 17 residues. V lost 6 bases to trimming and J lost 0 bases; unmatched junction nucleotides: 7. In nucleotides, the CDR3 is TGTGCCATCAGAACCGGGACAGGGGGGAGCTCTGGAAACACCATATATTTT. Its protein is CAIRTGTGGSSGNTIYF.

The V gene is TRBV4-3, the J gene TRBJ2-3, with 10 bases lining up with TRBD1. V trimming: 1 base; J trimming: 7 bases; junction bases outside the gene matches: 14. Germline assignment: CDR1 LGHNA and CDR2 YSLEER. The CDR3 extends over 18 amino acids. The CDR3: CASSQVGGGTGESYTQYF. The CDR3 DNA sequence: TGCGCCAGCAGCCAAGTGGGGGGCGGGACAGGGGAGAGTTATACGCAGTATTTT.

This chain links TRBV5-3 with TRBJ2-5; D gene uncertain. TRBV5-3 has ORF status, its function being uncertain. Trimming took off 2 bases at V and 13 bases at J, with 18 bases between the two ends. The CDR3 covers 13 residues. CDR3: CARSFESQPVMYF. CDR3 nucleotide sequence: TGTGCCAGAAGCTTTGAAAGCCAACCCGTTATGTACTTC.